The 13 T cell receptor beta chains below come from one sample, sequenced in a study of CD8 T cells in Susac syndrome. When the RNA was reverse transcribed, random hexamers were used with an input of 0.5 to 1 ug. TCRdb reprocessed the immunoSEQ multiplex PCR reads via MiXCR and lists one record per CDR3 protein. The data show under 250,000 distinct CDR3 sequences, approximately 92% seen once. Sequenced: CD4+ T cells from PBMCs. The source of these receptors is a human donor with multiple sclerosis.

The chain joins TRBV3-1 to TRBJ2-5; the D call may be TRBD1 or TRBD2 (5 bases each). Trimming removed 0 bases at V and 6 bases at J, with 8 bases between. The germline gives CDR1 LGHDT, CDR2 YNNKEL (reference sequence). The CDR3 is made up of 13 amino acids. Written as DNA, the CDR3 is TGTGCCAGCAGCCAAGACAGGGACCAGACCCAGTACTTC. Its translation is CASSQDRDQTQYF.

CDR3 bases: TGTGCCAGCAGCGTAGTGTCCGGGGAGCTGTTTTTT. Protein product: CASSVVSGELFF. The V and J genes are TRBV9 and TRBJ2-2; D ambiguous. V lost 0 bases and J 6 bases, leaving 3 bases between the germline ends. This CDR3 comprises 12 residues. The V gene's germline CDR1 is SGDLS and CDR2 YYNGEE.

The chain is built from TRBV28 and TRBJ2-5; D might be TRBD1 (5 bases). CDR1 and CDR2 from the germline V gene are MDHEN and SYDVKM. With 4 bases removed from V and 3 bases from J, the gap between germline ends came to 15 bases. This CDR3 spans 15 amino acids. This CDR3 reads CASSSLRRVEETQYF. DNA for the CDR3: TGTGCCAGCAGTTCCCTCCGCAGGGTTGAAGAGACCCAGTACTTC.

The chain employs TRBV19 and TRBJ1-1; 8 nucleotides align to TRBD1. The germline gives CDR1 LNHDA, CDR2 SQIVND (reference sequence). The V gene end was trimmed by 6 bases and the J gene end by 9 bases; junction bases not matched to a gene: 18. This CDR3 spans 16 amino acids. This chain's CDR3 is CASRGSSGTGKQQAFF. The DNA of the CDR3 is TGTGCCAGTAGAGGATCGAGCGGGACAGGCAAACAACAAGCTTTCTTT.

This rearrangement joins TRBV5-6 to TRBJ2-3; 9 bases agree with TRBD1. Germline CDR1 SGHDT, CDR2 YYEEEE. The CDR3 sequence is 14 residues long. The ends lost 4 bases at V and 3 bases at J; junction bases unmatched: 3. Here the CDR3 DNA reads TGTGCCAGCAGCACACAGGGGGCGACAGATACGCAGTATTTT. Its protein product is CASSTQGATDTQYF. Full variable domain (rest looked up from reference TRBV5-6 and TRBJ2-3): DAGVTQSPTHLIKTRGQQVTLRCSPKSGHDTVSWYQQALGQGPQFIFQYYEEEERQRGNFPDRFSGHQFPNYSSELNVNALLLGDSALYLCASSTQGATDTQYFGPGTRLTVL.

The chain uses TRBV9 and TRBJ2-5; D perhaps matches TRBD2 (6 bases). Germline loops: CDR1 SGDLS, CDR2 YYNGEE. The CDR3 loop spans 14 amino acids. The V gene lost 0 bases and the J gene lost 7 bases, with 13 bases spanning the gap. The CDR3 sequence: CASSVATSGGTQYF. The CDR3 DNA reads TGTGCCAGCAGCGTAGCGACATCCGGGGGGACCCAGTACTTC.

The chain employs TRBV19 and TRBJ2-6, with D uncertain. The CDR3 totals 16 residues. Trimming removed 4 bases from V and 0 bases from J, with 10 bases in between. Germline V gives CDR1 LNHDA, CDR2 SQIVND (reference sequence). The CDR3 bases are TGTGCCAGTAGTACATACAGAGGCTCTGGGGCCAACGTCCTGACTTTC. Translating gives CASSTYRGSGANVLTF.

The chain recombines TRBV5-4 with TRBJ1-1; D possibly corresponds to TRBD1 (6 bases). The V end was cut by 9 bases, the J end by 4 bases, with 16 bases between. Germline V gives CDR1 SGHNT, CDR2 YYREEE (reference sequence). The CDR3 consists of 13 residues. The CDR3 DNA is TGTGCCACCTTACGGGGGCCGGGCACTGAAGCTTTCTTT. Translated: CATLRGPGTEAFF.

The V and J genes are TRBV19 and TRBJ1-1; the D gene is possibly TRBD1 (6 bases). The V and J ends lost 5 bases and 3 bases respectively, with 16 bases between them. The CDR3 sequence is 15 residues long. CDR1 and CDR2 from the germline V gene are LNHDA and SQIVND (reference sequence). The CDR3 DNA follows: TGTGCCAGTAGTGTGGCAGGGGACACCTACACTGAAGCTTTCTTT. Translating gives CASSVAGDTYTEAFF.

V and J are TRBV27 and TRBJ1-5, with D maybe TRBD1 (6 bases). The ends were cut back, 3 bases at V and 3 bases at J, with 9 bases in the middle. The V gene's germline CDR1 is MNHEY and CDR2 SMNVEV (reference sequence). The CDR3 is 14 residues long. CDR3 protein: CASSFRDNNQPQHF. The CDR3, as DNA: TGTGCCAGCAGTTTCCGGGACAACAATCAGCCCCAGCATTTT.

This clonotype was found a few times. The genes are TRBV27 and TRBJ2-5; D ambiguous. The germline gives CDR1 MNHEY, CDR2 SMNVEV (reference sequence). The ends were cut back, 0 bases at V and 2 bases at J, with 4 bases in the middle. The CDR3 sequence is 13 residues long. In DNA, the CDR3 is TGTGCCAGCAGTTTATCTGGACAAGAGACCCAGTACTTC. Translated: CASSLSGQETQYF.

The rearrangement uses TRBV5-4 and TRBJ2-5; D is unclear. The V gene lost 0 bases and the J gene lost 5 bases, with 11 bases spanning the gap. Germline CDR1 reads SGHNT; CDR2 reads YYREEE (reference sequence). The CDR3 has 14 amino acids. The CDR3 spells CASSLGGSDETQYF. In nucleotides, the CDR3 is TGTGCCAGCAGCTTGGGGGGATCAGACGAGACCCAGTACTTC.

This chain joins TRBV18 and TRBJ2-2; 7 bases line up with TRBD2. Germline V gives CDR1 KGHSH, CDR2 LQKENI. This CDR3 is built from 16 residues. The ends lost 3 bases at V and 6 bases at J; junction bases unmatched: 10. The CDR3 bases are TGTGCCAGCTCACCGCGACGTGCGGGAGTCCCCGGGGAGCTGTTTTTT. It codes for CASSPRRAGVPGELFF.